A single sample gave rise to the 15 T cell receptor beta chains below, sequenced in a study of T cell changes during pregnancy in multiple sclerosis (dated by TCRdb to between 2018 and 2021). Library method: the immunoSEQ multiplex PCR assay. Drawn from immuneACCESS, this table holds only the in-frame rearrangements with V and J called that TCRdb kept. Clones are partly lost; checked studies trace under half to an unresolved V gene and leave the rest unexplained. The sample data list tens of thousands of clones, and about nine tenths of these were observed just once. About 0.42% of the sample belongs to the ten largest clones. This material consisted of CD4+ T cells from peripheral blood mononuclear cells, taken before pregnancy. Receptors originate from a female donor with multiple sclerosis, enrolled in a pregnancy study.

This sequence joins TRBV7-9 and TRBJ2-7, with D possibly being TRBD1 (6 bases). Per the germline V gene, CDR1 is SEHNR and CDR2 is FQNEAQ (reference sequence). The CDR3 has 13 amino acids. The V end lost 6 bases, the J end lost 5 bases, and 14 bases lay between the germline ends. The CDR3 loop is CASSPTGFHEQYF. In nucleotides, the CDR3 is TGTGCCAGCAGTCCAACAGGGTTCCACGAGCAGTACTTC. The complete variable domain, with remaining parts taken from reference TRBV7-9 and TRBJ2-7, reads DTGVSQNPRHKITKRGQNVTFRCDPISEHNRLYWYRQTLGQGPEFLTYFQNEAQLEKSRLLSDRFSAERPKGSFSTLEIQRTEQGDSAMYLCASSPTGFHEQYFGPGTRLTVT.

The genes are TRBV30 and TRBJ1-1, with 12 bases fitting TRBD1. The CDR3 extends over 15 amino acids. V was pared by 3 bases and J by 11 bases, with 13 bases of the junction left unmatched. Looked up from germline, CDR1 is GTSNPN and CDR2 is SVGIG (reference sequence). This CDR3 reads CAWRGTGGRGHWAFF. The CDR3 DNA reads TGTGCCTGGAGAGGGACAGGGGGCCGGGGGCATTGGGCTTTCTTT.

The J gene is TRBJ1-1, the V gene TRBV5-1; 11 positions match TRBD1. The CDR3 has 15 amino acids. Germline assignment: CDR1 SGHRS and CDR2 YFSETQ. Trimming took 3 bases from V and 8 from J; bases not matched to a gene: 9. The DNA for the CDR3 is TGCGCCAGCAGCTGGGGGGACAGGGGGGGCGTGGAAGCTTTCTTT. The encoded protein is CASSWGDRGGVEAFF.

The J gene is TRBJ2-1, the V gene TRBV7-9; 7 positions agree with TRBD1. This CDR3 contains 14 residues. Germline V CDR1 and CDR2: SEHNR, FQNEAQ (reference sequence). The J segment lost 8 bases and the V segment lost 0 bases, leaving 4 bases of the junction unmatched. The CDR3 is CASSLARGYDEQFF. CDR3 bases: TGTGCCAGCAGCTTAGCCAGGGGGTATGATGAGCAGTTCTTC.

The CDR3 coding sequence is TGTGCCAGCAGCCCTGCGGGAGGGAACACTGAAGCTTTCTTT. Residues: CASSPAGGNTEAFF. V and J are TRBV7-2 and TRBJ1-1; no reliable D call. The CDR3 has 14 residues. Trimming took off 5 bases at V and 1 base at J, with 11 bases between the two ends. Germline CDR1 SGHTA, CDR2 FQGNSA.

The rearrangement links TRBV27 to TRBJ2-7; a possible D gene is TRBD2 (6 bases). The germline V and J ends were trimmed by 3 bases and 0 bases, with 18 bases remaining between them. The CDR3 length is 17 residues. Germline CDR1 is MNHEY and CDR2 is SMNVEV (reference sequence). CDR3 DNA sequence: TGTGCCAGCAGTTTTAGGGTTGGGGGAGGAGACTCCTACGAGCAGTACTTC. This translates into CASSFRVGGGDSYEQYF.

The chain recombines TRBV5-1 with TRBJ2-7, with a possible D match to TRBD1 (6 bases). The CDR3 spans 14 residues. V was clipped by 0 bases and J by 9 bases, with 16 bases between them. Germline lookup yields CDR1 SGHRS and CDR2 YFSETQ. CDR3 residues: CASSLGLRGSVQYF. The CDR3 coding sequence is TGCGCCAGCAGCTTGGGGCTAAGGGGGTCGGTGCAGTACTTC.

V usage is TRBV6-4 and J usage is TRBJ1-1; no firm D call. CDR1 and CDR2 (germline): MRHNA, SNTAGT. The CDR3 is made up of 13 amino acids. Trimming left V 6 bases short and J 3 bases short, with 11 bases between. The CDR3 DNA follows: TGTGCCAGCAGATTAGACGGAGACACTGAAGCTTTCTTT. Its translation is CASRLDGDTEAFF.

The chain carries TRBV7-2 and TRBJ2-3, with D perhaps TRBD1 (6 bases). Germline V gives CDR1 SGHTA, CDR2 FQGNSA. The CDR3 is 16 amino acids. V shed 2 bases and J shed 0 bases, with 12 bases lying between them. CDR3 DNA sequence: TGTGCCAGCAGCTTATGGGTTAGGGGGAGCACAGATACGCAGTATTTT. It yields the protein CASSLWVRGSTDTQYF.

The gene calls are TRBV5-1 and TRBJ1-2; TRBD1 aligns across 10 bases. The CDR3 extends over 17 amino acids. CDR1 is SGHRS, CDR2 YFSETQ, per germline. V shed 3 bases and J 6 bases; nucleotides not matched to a gene: 14. The CDR3 DNA reads TGCGCCAGCAGCTCCACAGACCCGGACAGGGGGGAGAATGGCTACACCTTC. The encoded protein is CASSSTDPDRGENGYTF.

The rearrangement joins TRBV15 to TRBJ1-2; 8 bases line up with TRBD1. Germline loops: CDR1 LNHNV, CDR2 YYDKDF (reference sequence). The CDR3 is 17 residues long. V lost 2 bases and J lost 5; bases outside the gene matches: 13. The CDR3 nucleotides read TGTGCCACCAGCAGACCACCCGGGCCAGGGGGCGCTTATGGCTACACCTTC. It specifies CATSRPPGPGGAYGYTF.

J is TRBJ1-2 and V is TRBV4-1; D might be TRBD1 (5 bases). The CDR3 sequence is 16 residues long. The V gene lost 0 bases and the J gene lost 8 bases, with 19 bases spanning the gap. In germline, CDR1 is MGHRA, CDR2 YSYEKL. CDR3 sequence: CASSQEETAISRGYTF. Here the CDR3 DNA reads TGCGCCAGCAGCCAAGAAGAGACAGCGATATCTAGAGGCTACACCTTC.

The chain joins TRBV29-1 to TRBJ2-7, with D perhaps matching TRBD2 (5 bases). V was shortened by 4 bases and J by 2 bases, with 12 bases between the two germline ends. CDR1 and CDR2 from the germline V gene are SQVTM and ANQGSEA. The CDR3 is 13 amino acids. Here the CDR3 reads CSVVLERAYEQYF. The DNA of the CDR3 is TGCAGCGTTGTACTGGAGAGGGCCTACGAGCAGTACTTC.

This chain joins TRBV27 and TRBJ1-2; 11 bases are shared with TRBD1. The germline gives CDR1 MNHEY, CDR2 SMNVEV (reference sequence). V lost 5 bases and J lost 7; bases outside the gene matches: 9. This CDR3 has 15 amino acids. The CDR3 protein is CASSTPGQGESGYTF. CDR3 sequence (DNA): TGTGCCAGCAGTACCCCGGGACAGGGGGAAAGTGGCTACACCTTC.

This chain joins TRBV4-3 and TRBJ1-1; D unresolved. This CDR3 spans 15 amino acids. The V gene's germline CDR1 is LGHNA and CDR2 YSLEER. V was shortened by 0 bases and J by 3 bases, with 11 bases between the two germline ends. The CDR3 region has the DNA TGCGCCAGCAGCCAAGACGGCGGTGGAGACACTGAAGCTTTCTTT. Translating it yields CASSQDGGGDTEAFF.